These 29 T cell receptor beta chains share one sample of origin, sequenced in a study of T cells after yellow fever vaccination. TCRdb re-analysed the 5' RACE reads in MiXCR, keeping a single row per CDR3 protein. The data contain 250,000 to 400,000 distinct CDR3 sequences, about 4.5% of them singletons. Sequenced here: PBMCs, sampled 15 days after the yellow fever booster vaccination. The origin of the receptors is a man between 18 and 35 years old who received the YFV17D yellow fever vaccine.

This clonotype was detected many times. The gene calls are TRBV20-1 and TRBJ1-1; maybe TRBD1 (5 bases). Germline values: CDR1 DFQATT, CDR2 SNEGSKA (reference sequence). The CDR3 extends over 13 amino acids. V dropped 5 bases and J dropped 2 bases, with 12 bases sitting between them. The CDR3 bases are TGCAGTGCTCTAAGTGACAGCAACACTGAAGCTTTCTTT. Protein product: CSALSDSNTEAFF.

This clonotype was found a few times. This chain links TRBV5-1 with TRBJ1-1; 7 nucleotides match TRBD1. The germline V gene encodes CDR1 SGHRS and CDR2 YFSETQ. V dropped 3 bases and J dropped 11; count of bases not matched to a gene: 7. CDR3 length: 12 amino acids. Here the CDR3 reads CASSSGGLPAFF. The CDR3 DNA sequence: TGCGCCAGCAGCTCAGGGGGTCTGCCGGCTTTCTTT. The variable domain in full, with the rest retrieved from reference TRBV5-1 and TRBJ1-1, is KAGVTQTPRYLIKTRGQQVTLSCSPISGHRSVSWYQQTPGQGLQFLFEYFSETQRNKGNFPGRFSGRQFSNSRSEMNVSTLELGDSALYLCASSSGGLPAFFGQGTRLTVV.

Only a few counts were recorded for this clonotype. The chain recombines TRBV12-3 or TRBV12-4 with TRBJ1-5, with D uncertain. The ends were cut back, 6 bases at V and 4 bases at J, with 13 bases in the middle. CDR3 length: 14 amino acids. The CDR3 coding sequence is TGTGCCAGCAGGCTCGGACGGCAAAATCAGCCCCAGCATTTT. Protein: CASRLGRQNQPQHF.

This clonotype was counted many times. The V and J genes are TRBV4-2 and TRBJ1-1, with D uncertain. The CDR3 loop spans 17 amino acids. In germline, CDR1 is LGHNA, CDR2 YNFKEQ. Trimming stripped 0 bases from V and 6 bases from J, with 20 bases between. The CDR3 is CASSQDRFTEAPPEAFF. In nucleotides, the CDR3 is TGTGCCAGCAGCCAAGATCGTTTTACCGAGGCCCCCCCTGAAGCTTTCTTT.

The CDR3 nucleotides are TGCGCCAGCAGCTTGGCAAATGGGGGGACTTGGGATGAGCAGTTCTTC. This gives the protein CASSLANGGTWDEQFF. The chain links TRBV5-1 to TRBJ2-1; D is perhaps TRBD2 (6 bases). This CDR3 is built from 16 residues. Trimming removed 0 bases at V and 8 bases at J, with 18 bases between. Germline V CDR1 and CDR2: SGHRS, YFSETQ.

The table lists this clonotype with many counts. V and J are TRBV6-5 and TRBJ1-1; no reliable D call. Germline V gene data show CDR1 as MNHEY and CDR2 as SVGAGI. The V end lost 3 bases, the J end lost 1 base, and 6 bases lay between the germline ends. CDR3 length: 13 amino acids. Written as DNA, the CDR3 is TGTGCCAGCAGTTATTCAGCGAACACTGAAGCTTTCTTT. It encodes CASSYSANTEAFF.

Ten or more counts support this clonotype. This sequence joins TRBV12-3 or TRBV12-4 and TRBJ2-4; D is perhaps TRBD1 (5 bases). Between the trimmed V and J ends, which lost 8 bases and 6 bases, there was a span of 8 bases. This CDR3 is built from 11 residues. CDR3 sequence (DNA): TGTGCCAGCGGGGCCCTAAACATTCAGTACTTC. Protein product: CASGALNIQYF.

This clonotype was picked up many times. The chain uses TRBV20-1 and TRBJ2-5, with TRBD2 matching 15 bases. With 1 base clipped from V and 4 bases from J, the junction kept 1 base outside the gene matches. CDR1 and CDR2 (germline): DFQATT, SNEGSKA (reference sequence). The CDR3 length is 15 residues. The CDR3 loop reads CSARGGLAGGETQYF. CDR3 coding DNA: TGCAGTGCTAGAGGGGGACTAGCGGGGGGAGAGACCCAGTACTTC.

This clonotype was counted only a few times. The V call is TRBV20-1, the J call TRBJ2-7; tentative D call: TRBD1 (5 bases). CDR3 length: 14 residues. V dropped 5 bases and J dropped 2 bases, with 16 bases sitting between them. Germline CDR1 is DFQATT and CDR2 is SNEGSKA (reference sequence). The CDR3 region is CSARRTGFPYEQYF. CDR3 bases: TGCAGTGCTCGCAGAACAGGTTTTCCCTACGAGCAGTACTTC.

In this sample, this clonotype turned up a few times. The rearrangement links TRBV18 to TRBJ2-7; D not resolved. V lost 5 bases to trimming and J lost 3 bases, with 8 bases between them. Looked up from germline, CDR1 is KGHSH and CDR2 is LQKENI. CDR3 size: 12 residues. The chain's CDR3 is CASSTDFYEQYF. The DNA for the CDR3 is TGTGCCAGCTCAACCGACTTCTACGAGCAGTACTTC.

This clonotype was seen repeatedly, ten times or more. The chain's CDR3 is CASSLGTSKETQYF. As DNA, the CDR3 is TGTGCCAGCAGCTTAGGAACTAGTAAAGAGACCCAGTACTTC. V is TRBV7-7 and J is TRBJ2-5; possible D gene TRBD2, 5 bases. Trimming took 1 base from V and 3 from J, leaving 9 bases between them. This CDR3 region has 14 residues. CDR1 is SSHAT, CDR2 FNYEAQ, per germline (reference sequence).

The chain joins TRBV7-3 to TRBJ1-1, with 8 bases lining up with TRBD1. Germline CDR1 is SGHTA and CDR2 is FQGTGA. The CDR3 runs 14 residues. Trimming took 4 bases from V and 4 from J; bases not matched to a gene: 5. The CDR3: CASSSQGAFTEAFF. The CDR3 region has the DNA TGTGCCAGCAGCTCTCAGGGGGCCTTCACTGAAGCTTTCTTT.

This clonotype was recorded many times. This chain links TRBV18 with TRBJ1-2; TRBD1 matches 9 bases. The CDR3 covers 12 residues. V gave up 4 bases and J gave up 7 bases; unmatched junction bases: 1. CDR1 is KGHSH, CDR2 LQKENI, per germline. CDR3 protein: CASSRTGVGYTF. CDR3 DNA sequence: TGTGCCAGCTCACGGACAGGGGTTGGCTACACCTTC.

The chain joins TRBV30 to TRBJ1-6; 10 bases align to TRBD1. The CDR3 loop spans 14 amino acids. Germline V CDR1 and CDR2: GTSNPN, SVGIG (reference sequence). V was pared by 3 bases and J by 8 bases, with 4 bases of the junction left unmatched. The CDR3 coding sequence is TGTGCCTGGAGCCGGGACAGGGGTTATTCACCCCTCCACTTT. Encoded protein: CAWSRDRGYSPLHF.

This clonotype was detected many times. V is TRBV5-1 and J is TRBJ2-1, with no clear D. V was cut by 1 base and J by 10 bases, with 12 bases left in between. Germline loops: CDR1 SGHRS, CDR2 YFSETQ. The CDR3 sequence is 13 residues long. The CDR3 spells CASSLSHPQEQFF. The CDR3 nucleotides are TGCGCCAGCAGCTTGTCCCACCCGCAGGAGCAGTTCTTC.

This clonotype was counted a few times. The rearrangement joins TRBV5-1 to TRBJ2-5; tentative D call: TRBD2 (5 bases). The V end lost 0 bases, the J end lost 3 bases, and 9 bases lay between the germline ends. This CDR3 contains 14 residues. CDR1 SGHRS and CDR2 YFSETQ come from the germline V gene. CDR3 DNA: TGCGCCAGCAGCTTGGGGAGGACGAAAGAGACCCAGTACTTC. As protein: CASSLGRTKETQYF.

This clonotype has only a few counts. The CDR3 DNA sequence: TGTGCCAGCAGCGCCACTAGCGGGGGATTCACAGATACGCAGTATTTT. Translated, it gives CASSATSGGFTDTQYF. This chain links TRBV9 with TRBJ2-3, with 11 nucleotides matching TRBD2. This CDR3 is built from 16 residues. The germline V gene encodes CDR1 SGDLS and CDR2 YYNGEE. Trimming at V came to 3 bases and at J to 2 bases, leaving 5 bases not matched to a gene.

This clonotype occurred once. One end of the junction is discordant with germline, which a read error may explain. This sequence joins TRBV6-6 and TRBJ2-5; the match to TRBD2 covers 12 bases. Per the germline V gene, CDR1 is MNHNY and CDR2 is SVGAGI (reference sequence). This CDR3 contains 18 residues. CDR3 amino acids: CASSFLTSGGPVQETRYF. CDR3 DNA: TGTGCCAGCAGTTTCCTCACTAGCGGGGGGCCGGTGCAAGAGACCCGGTACTTC.

This clonotype was picked up many times. The chain is built from TRBV9 and TRBJ2-7, with TRBD1 matching 11 bases. Trimming removed 0 bases from V and 5 bases from J; junction bases left unmatched: 7. The CDR3 is 16 amino acids. Germline loops: CDR1 SGDLS, CDR2 YYNGEE. CDR3 coding DNA: TGTGCCAGCAGCGTAGATTCGGGACAGGGGGTCCACGAGCAGTACTTC. Encoded protein: CASSVDSGQGVHEQYF.

V is TRBV6-5 and J is TRBJ1-2, with 7 bases fitting TRBD1. Germline V gene data show CDR1 as MNHEY and CDR2 as SVGAGI. With 4 bases clipped from V and 8 bases from J, the junction kept 19 bases outside the gene matches. The CDR3 totals 17 residues. The CDR3 bases are TGTGCCAGCAGTTCCCTCGACAGGGCGATCCCCGGCAGAGGCTACACCTTC. Amino acid sequence: CASSSLDRAIPGRGYTF.

This clonotype was counted at least ten times. CDR3 in DNA: TGTGCCAGCACTACCGGGACATCAGGCGAGCAGTACGTC. This sequence encodes CASTTGTSGEQYV. V is TRBV18 and J is TRBJ2-7, with D possibly TRBD1 on 6 matching bases. The CDR3 length is 13 residues. Germline-derived CDR1 and CDR2 are KGHSH and LQKENI. The V and J ends lost 8 bases and 6 bases respectively, with 17 bases between them.

The DNA for the CDR3 is TGTGCCACCAGTGATGACGGGCCACTTGGCTATGGCTACACCTTC. Its protein product is CATSDDGPLGYGYTF. This chain uses TRBV24-1 with TRBJ1-2; D call uncertain. CDR1 is KGHDR, CDR2 SFDVKD, per germline. The CDR3 has 15 residues. With 3 bases removed from V and 4 bases from J, the gap between germline ends came to 14 bases.

This clonotype occurred many times. V and J are TRBV27 and TRBJ2-1; D unclear. The length of the CDR3 is 17 residues. Germline loops: CDR1 MNHEY, CDR2 SMNVEV (reference sequence). Trimming took off 8 bases at V and 6 bases at J, with 26 bases between the two ends. CDR3 sequence reads: CASSLFNPRAESNEQFF. Here the CDR3 DNA reads TGTGCCAGCTCCCTCTTTAACCCCCGGGCAGAGAGCAATGAGCAGTTCTTC.

This clonotype was picked up a small number of times. V and J are TRBV6-2 or TRBV6-3 and TRBJ1-2, with a tentative D call TRBD1 (5 bases). Germline V gene sequence: CDR1 MNHEY, CDR2 SVGEGT. The CDR3 length is 15 residues. V was pared by 2 bases and J by 6 bases, with 16 bases between. The CDR3 here is CASSYRRQGKDGYTF. The CDR3 region has the DNA TGTGCCAGCAGTTACAGGCGGCAGGGAAAGGATGGCTACACCTTC.

The table lists this clonotype with many counts. The chain employs TRBV20-1 and TRBJ2-7, with D unclear. The CDR3 covers 14 residues. Germline V gene lookup returns CDR1 DFQATT and CDR2 SNEGSKA (reference sequence). CDR3 sequence reads: CSATPNALNYEQYV. In nucleotides, the CDR3 is TGCAGCGCTACCCCGAACGCACTCAACTACGAGCAGTACGTC.

This clonotype was recorded at least ten times. The gene calls are TRBV5-4 and TRBJ2-3; D uncertain. The V gene lost 4 bases and the J gene lost 4 bases, with 4 bases spanning the gap. The length of the CDR3 is 11 residues. CDR1 and CDR2 (germline): SGHNT, YYREEE (reference sequence). The CDR3 region has the DNA TGTGCCAGCAGCATCGCAGATACGCAGTATTTT. It specifies CASSIADTQYF.

The chain is built from TRBV4-3 and TRBJ2-2; D might be TRBD1 (6 bases). The CDR3 has 17 residues. V lost 0 bases and J lost 0, with 11 bases in between. Germline V CDR1 and CDR2: LGHNA, YSLEER. The CDR3 loop reads CASSQDWGPANTGELFF. The CDR3, as DNA: TGCGCCAGCAGCCAAGATTGGGGGCCGGCGAACACCGGGGAGCTGTTTTTT.

V is TRBV9 and J is TRBJ2-7; D is ambiguous. Germline lookup yields CDR1 SGDLS and CDR2 YYNGEE. With 0 bases removed from V and 4 bases from J, the gap between germline ends came to 8 bases. The CDR3 consists of 13 residues. The CDR3 reads CASSVGPSYEQYF. DNA of the CDR3: TGTGCCAGCAGCGTAGGCCCATCTTACGAGCAGTACTTC. The full variable domain, rest sourced from reference TRBV9 and TRBJ2-7, is DSGVTQTPKHLITATGQRVTLRCSPRSGDLSVYWYQQSLDQGLQFLIQYYNGEERAKGNILERFSAQQFPDLHSELNLSSLELGDSALYFCASSVGPSYEQYFGPGTRLTVT.

This clonotype was found many times. A junction boundary mismatches the germline segment, possibly from a read error. This chain uses TRBV12-3 or TRBV12-4 with TRBJ2-3, with 7 positions matching TRBD2. This CDR3 has 13 amino acids. CDR3 coding DNA: TGTGCCACCAAGGGAGGGCTCACACATACGCAGTATTTT. Its translation is CATKGGLTHTQYF.